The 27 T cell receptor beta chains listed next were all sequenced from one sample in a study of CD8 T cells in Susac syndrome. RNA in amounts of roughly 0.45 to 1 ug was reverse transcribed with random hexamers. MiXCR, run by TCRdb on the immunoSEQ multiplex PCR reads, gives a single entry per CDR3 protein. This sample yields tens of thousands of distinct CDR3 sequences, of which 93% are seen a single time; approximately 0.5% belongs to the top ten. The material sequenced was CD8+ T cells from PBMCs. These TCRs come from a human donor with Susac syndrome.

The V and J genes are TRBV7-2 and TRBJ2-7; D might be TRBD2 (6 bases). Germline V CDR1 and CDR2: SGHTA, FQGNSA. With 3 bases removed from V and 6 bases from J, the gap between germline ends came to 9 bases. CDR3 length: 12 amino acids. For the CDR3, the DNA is TGTGCCAGCAGCTTGGGCGGGACCGAGCAGTACTTC. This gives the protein CASSLGGTEQYF.

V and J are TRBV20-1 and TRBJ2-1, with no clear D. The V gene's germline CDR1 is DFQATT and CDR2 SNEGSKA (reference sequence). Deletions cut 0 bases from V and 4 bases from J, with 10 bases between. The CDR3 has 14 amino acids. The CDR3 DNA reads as TGCAGTGCTAGAGATCGGTTGTTGTACAATGAGCAGTTCTTC. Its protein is CSARDRLLYNEQFF.

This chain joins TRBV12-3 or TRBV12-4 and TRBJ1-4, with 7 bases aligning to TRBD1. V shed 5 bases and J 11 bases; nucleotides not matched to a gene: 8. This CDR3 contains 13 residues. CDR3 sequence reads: CASSEQGRGKLFF. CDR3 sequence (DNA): TGTGCCAGCAGTGAACAGGGGCGGGGTAAACTGTTTTTT.

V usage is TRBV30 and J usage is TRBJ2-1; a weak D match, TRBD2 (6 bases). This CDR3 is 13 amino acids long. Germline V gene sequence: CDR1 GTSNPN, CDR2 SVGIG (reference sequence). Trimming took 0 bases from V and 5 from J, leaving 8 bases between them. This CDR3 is CAWSVGGNNEQFF. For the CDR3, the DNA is TGTGCCTGGAGTGTGGGGGGAAACAATGAGCAGTTCTTC.

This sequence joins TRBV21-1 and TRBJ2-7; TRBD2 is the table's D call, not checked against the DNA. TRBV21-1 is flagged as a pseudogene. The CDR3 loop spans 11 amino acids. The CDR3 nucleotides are TGTGCCAGCGGCGCCCTCGGCGAGCAGTACTTC. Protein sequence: CASGALGEQYF.

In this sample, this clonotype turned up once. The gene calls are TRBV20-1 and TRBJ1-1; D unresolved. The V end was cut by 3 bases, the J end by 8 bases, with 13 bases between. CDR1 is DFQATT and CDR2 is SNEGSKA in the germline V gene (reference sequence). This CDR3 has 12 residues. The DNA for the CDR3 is TGCAGTGCTAGGAGCTCCCCTCTAGAAGCTTTCTTT. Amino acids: CSARSSPLEAFF.

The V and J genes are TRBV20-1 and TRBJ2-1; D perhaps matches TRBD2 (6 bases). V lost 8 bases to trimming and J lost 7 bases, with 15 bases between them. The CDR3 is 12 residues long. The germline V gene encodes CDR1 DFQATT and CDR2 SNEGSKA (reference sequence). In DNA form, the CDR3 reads TGCAGTCCCAAACTAGCTCGGAATGAGCAGTTCTTC. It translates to CSPKLARNEQFF.

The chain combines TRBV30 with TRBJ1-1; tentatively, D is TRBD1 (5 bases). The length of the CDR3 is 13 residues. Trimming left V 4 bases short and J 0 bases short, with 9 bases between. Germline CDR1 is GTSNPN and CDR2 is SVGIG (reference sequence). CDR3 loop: CAWTAGLNTEAFF. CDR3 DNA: TGTGCCTGGACGGCAGGGTTGAACACTGAAGCTTTCTTT.

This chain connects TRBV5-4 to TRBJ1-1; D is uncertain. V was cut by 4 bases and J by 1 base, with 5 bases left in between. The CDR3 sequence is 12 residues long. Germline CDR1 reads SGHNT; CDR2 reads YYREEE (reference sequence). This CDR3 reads CASSPRNTEAFF. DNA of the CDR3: TGTGCCAGCAGCCCGAGGAACACTGAAGCTTTCTTT.

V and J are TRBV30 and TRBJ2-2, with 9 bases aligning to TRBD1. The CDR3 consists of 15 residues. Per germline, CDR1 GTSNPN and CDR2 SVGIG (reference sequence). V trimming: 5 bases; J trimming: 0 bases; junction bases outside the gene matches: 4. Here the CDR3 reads CAWAQGATNTGELFF. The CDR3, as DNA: TGTGCCTGGGCACAGGGGGCAACGAACACCGGGGAGCTGTTTTTT.

The CDR3 loop reads CATGTPQETQYF. The CDR3 region has the DNA TGTGCCACCGGGACGCCACAAGAGACCCAGTACTTC. The chain employs TRBV2 and TRBJ2-5, with D tentatively TRBD1 or TRBD2 (5 bases each). Germline V lookup: CDR1 SNHLY, CDR2 FYNNEI. The germline V and J ends were trimmed by 10 bases and 2 bases, with 11 bases remaining between them. The CDR3 has 12 amino acids.

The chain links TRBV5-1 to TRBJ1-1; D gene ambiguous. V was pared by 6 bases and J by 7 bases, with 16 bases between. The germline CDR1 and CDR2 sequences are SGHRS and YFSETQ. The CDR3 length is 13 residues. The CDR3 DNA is TGCGCCAGCAATAGGGAGGGCCGGAATGAAGCTTTCTTT. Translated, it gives CASNREGRNEAFF.

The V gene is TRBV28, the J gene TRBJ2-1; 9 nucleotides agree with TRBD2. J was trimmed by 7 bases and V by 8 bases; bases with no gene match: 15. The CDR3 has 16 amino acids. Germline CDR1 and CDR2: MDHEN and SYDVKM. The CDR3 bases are TGTGCCAGCGGCATAGACGCCGGCGGGAGGGCAAATGAGCAGTTCTTC. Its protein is CASGIDAGGRANEQFF.

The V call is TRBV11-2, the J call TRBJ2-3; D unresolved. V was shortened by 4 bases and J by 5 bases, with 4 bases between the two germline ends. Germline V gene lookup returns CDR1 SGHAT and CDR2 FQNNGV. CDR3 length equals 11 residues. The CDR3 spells CASSSLDTQYF. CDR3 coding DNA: TGTGCCAGCAGCTCGCTAGATACGCAGTATTTT.

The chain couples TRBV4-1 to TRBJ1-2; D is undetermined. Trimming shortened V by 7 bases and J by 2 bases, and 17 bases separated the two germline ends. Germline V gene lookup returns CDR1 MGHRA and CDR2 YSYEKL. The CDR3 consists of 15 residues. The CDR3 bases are TGCGCCAGCACCCACGAAGGAGGGATAAACTATGGCTACACCTTC. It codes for CASTHEGGINYGYTF.

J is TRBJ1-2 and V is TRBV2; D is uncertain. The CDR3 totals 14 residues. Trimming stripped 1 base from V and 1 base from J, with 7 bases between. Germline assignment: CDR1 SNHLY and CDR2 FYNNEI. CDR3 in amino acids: CASSEEGINYGYTF. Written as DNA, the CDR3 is TGTGCCAGCAGTGAAGAGGGTATTAACTATGGCTACACCTTC.

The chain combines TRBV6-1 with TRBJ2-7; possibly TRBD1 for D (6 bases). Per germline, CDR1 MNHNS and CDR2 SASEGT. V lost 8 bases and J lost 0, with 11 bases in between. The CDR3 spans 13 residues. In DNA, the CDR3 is TGTGCCAGCTTGGACAGAATCTCCTACGAGCAGTACTTC. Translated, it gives CASLDRISYEQYF.

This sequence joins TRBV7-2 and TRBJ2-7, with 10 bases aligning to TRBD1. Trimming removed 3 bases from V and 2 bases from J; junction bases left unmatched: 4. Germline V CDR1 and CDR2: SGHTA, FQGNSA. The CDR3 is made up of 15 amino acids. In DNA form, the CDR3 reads TGTGCCAGCAGCTTCGGGACAGGGGATACCTACGAGCAGTACTTC. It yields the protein CASSFGTGDTYEQYF.

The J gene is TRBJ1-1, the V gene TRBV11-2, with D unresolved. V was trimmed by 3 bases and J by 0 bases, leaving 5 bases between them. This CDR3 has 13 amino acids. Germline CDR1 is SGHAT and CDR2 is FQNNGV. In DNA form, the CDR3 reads TGTGCCAGCAGCTTCGGATTGAACACTGAAGCTTTCTTT. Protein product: CASSFGLNTEAFF.

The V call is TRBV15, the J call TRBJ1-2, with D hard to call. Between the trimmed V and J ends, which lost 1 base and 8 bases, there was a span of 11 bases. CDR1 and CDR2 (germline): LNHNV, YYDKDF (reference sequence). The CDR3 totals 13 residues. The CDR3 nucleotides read TGTGCCACCAGCAGAGTGGACCATGGGGGCTACACCTTC. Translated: CATSRVDHGGYTF.

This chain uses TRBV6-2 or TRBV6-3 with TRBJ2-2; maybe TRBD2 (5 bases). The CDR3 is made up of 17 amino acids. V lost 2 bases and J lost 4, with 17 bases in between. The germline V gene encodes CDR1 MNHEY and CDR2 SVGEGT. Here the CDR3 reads CASSYGLRGVGTGELFF. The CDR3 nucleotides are TGTGCCAGCAGTTACGGGTTACGGGGTGTTGGCACCGGGGAGCTGTTTTTT.

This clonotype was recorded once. The CDR3 DNA follows: TGTGCCAGCAGCTTATATCCCCTGGGGAGTCGCGAAGGGCAGCAGTACTTC. It specifies CASSLYPLGSREGQQYF. The chain uses TRBV11-2 and TRBJ2-7, with a possible D match to TRBD2 (5 bases). Germline-derived CDR1 and CDR2 are SGHAT and FQNNGV. The CDR3 contains 17 residues. V shed 2 bases and J shed 8 bases, with 25 bases lying between them. The whole variable domain, filled in from reference TRBV11-2 and TRBJ2-7, reads EAGVAQSPRYKIIEKRQSVAFWCNPISGHATLYWYQQILGQGPKLLIQFQNNGVVDDSQLPKDRFSAERLKGVDSTLKIQPAKLEDSAVYLCASSLYPLGSREGQQYFGPGTRLTVT.

This CDR3 is CASSYVSRGNQPQHF. CDR3 DNA: TGTGCCAGCAGTTACGTATCCAGGGGCAATCAGCCCCAGCATTTT. The J gene is TRBJ1-5, the V gene TRBV6-2 or TRBV6-3; a weak D match, TRBD1 (5 bases). V was pared by 2 bases and J by 2 bases, with 10 bases between. This CDR3 region has 15 residues. Germline CDR1 reads MNHEY; CDR2 reads SVGEGT.

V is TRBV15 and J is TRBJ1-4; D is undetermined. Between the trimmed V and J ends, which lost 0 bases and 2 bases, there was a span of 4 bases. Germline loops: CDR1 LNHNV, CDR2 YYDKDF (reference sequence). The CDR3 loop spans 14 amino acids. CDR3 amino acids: CATSRDLTNEKLFF. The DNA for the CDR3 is TGTGCCACCAGCAGAGATCTGACTAATGAAAAACTGTTTTTT. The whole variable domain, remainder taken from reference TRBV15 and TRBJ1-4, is DAMVIQNPRYQVTQFGKPVTLSCSQTLNHNVMYWYQQKSSQAPKLLFHYYDKDFNNEADTPDNFQSRRPNTSFCFLDIRSPGLGDTAMYLCATSRDLTNEKLFFGSGTQLSVL.

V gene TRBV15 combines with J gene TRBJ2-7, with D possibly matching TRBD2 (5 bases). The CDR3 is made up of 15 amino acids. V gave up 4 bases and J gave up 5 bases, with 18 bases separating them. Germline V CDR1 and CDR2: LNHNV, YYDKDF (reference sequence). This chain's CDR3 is CATSTLRGSRNEQYF. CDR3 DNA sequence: TGTGCCACCAGCACCCTACGGGGTTCTCGGAACGAGCAGTACTTC.

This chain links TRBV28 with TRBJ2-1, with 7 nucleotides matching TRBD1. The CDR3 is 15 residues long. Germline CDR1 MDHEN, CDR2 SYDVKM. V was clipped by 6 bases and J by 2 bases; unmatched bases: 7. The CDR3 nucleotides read TGTGCCAGCAGCCAGGGACAGTTCACCTACAATGAGCAGTTCTTC. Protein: CASSQGQFTYNEQFF.

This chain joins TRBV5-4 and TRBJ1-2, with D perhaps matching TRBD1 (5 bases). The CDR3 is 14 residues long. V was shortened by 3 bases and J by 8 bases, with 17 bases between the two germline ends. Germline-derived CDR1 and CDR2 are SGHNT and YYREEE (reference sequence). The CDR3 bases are TGTGCCAGCAGCTCGCAGGGATTCGAAGGAGGCTACACCTTC. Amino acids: CASSSQGFEGGYTF.